The rows below give T cell receptor beta chains drawn from one sample of a study of blood T cell repertoires in COVID-19. Assay used: immunoSEQ multiplex PCR; TCRdb lists only in-frame clones, some missing. The repertoire holds about 180,000 clones, with around 90% as singletons. Source material: PBMCs or T cells enriched from blood (not recorded which). The receptors here all came from a woman aged 18 to 35 who had recovered from COVID-19. CDR3s leave out the opening cysteine and the closing phenylalanine or tryptophan. Rows give clone size only sometimes, using once, few, many, or a class for an expanded clone.

>TRBV6-2/TRBV6-3|-|TRBJ1-2|11
ASSPTDNYGYT
>TRBV28|-|TRBJ2-7|12
ASSFFGRRDEQY
>TRBV11-3|-|TRBJ2-7|13
ASSFRGDRGHEQY
>TRBV18|once|TRBJ2-7|13
ASSLSNQGGYEQY
>TRBV5-1|-|TRBJ2-7|13
ASSTGTSGTSEQY
>TRBV4-2|-|TRBJ2-7|14
ASSQGRGRLTYEQY
>TRBV5-6|-|TRBJ2-7|12
ASTPGAGAYEQY
>TRBV2|-|TRBJ2-2|17
ASSDTSSGSILNTGELF
>TRBV28|-|TRBJ1-2|14
ASSLWGGRGDYGYT
>TRBV7-2|many|TRBJ1-2|11
ASSPQGRADYT
>TRBV6-5|-|TRBJ2-7|13
ASSKAREGRYEQY
>TRBV5-8|once|TRBJ1-3|13
ASSLGTHSGNTIY
>TRBV19|-|TRBJ2-2|13
ASSIDPGFTGELF
>TRBV6-1|-|TRBJ2-2|14
ASSGLGREFTGELF
>TRBV19|-|TRBJ2-7|12
ASSSAGRVYEQY
>TRBV5-1|-|TRBJ2-1|13
ASSLVAGAHNEQF
>TRBV30|-|TRBJ2-1|11
AWSVRDTGNQF
>TRBV11-3|-|TRBJ2-2|11
ASSLGGVGELF